Detailed here is one TCR beta chain. As yet, its antigen is unknown. MiXCR, run by TCRdb on the reads, gives a single entry per CDR3 protein. The sample lists about 240,000 distinct CDR3 sequences, 9% to 15% occurring once. These data come from a study of T cell repertoires in cytomegalovirus infection. Study background: Carrying CMV and the relevant HLA type showed in public TCR beta signatures.

This CDR3 is built from 14 residues. Germline V gene lookup returns CDR1 SQVTM and CDR2 ANQGSEA. The V segment lost 4 bases and the J segment 2 bases; nucleotides outside the gene matches: 6. Study-wide findings and caveats: Clonotypes of TCR beta that were HLA-C-restricted and CMV-specific dominated the ex vivo response. Summed public TCR beta family frequency identified CMV carriers bearing the relevant HLA.

Sequenced input: PBMCs. This TCR was sampled from a human donor in good health (CMV status not recorded). Some clones in this sample may be carry-over from other donors' samples. This sequence joins TRBV29-1 and TRBJ2-7; the match to TRBD1 covers 9 bases. The CDR3 region is CSVGKDRGAYEQYF. CDR3 coding DNA: TGCAGCGTTGGTAAGGACAGGGGTGCCTACGAGCAGTACTTC.